Detailed here is one TCR beta chain. Antigen unknown. In making TCR beta libraries, quantitative 5'-RACE with molecular barcodes was used. TCRdb reprocessed the 5' RACE reads via MiXCR and lists one record per CDR3 protein. The sample includes around 130,000 distinct CDR3 sequences, roughly 15% of them seen just once. This sample is drawn from a study of CD8 T cells in ankylosing spondylitis. The study, taken as a whole, reports: Clones linked to disease were reported to show significant enrichment in matched ankylosing spondylitis synovial fluid. Within peripheral blood, clones linked to disease were CD8+ and relatively rare. Ankylosing spondylitis blood seemed to carry a telltale TCR beta motif made of under ten highly homologous variants.

CDR3 length: 15 amino acids. Looked up from germline, CDR1 is SGDLS and CDR2 is YYNGEE. V was trimmed by 0 bases and J by 6 bases, leaving 13 bases between them. The J gene is TRBJ1-5, the V gene TRBV9; maybe TRBD1 (5 bases). This receptor was taken from a male donor with ankylosing spondylitis. Sequenced material: blood, either unsorted or a sorted T cell fraction (not recorded which). The CDR3 region is CASSVGTGEGQPQHF. The CDR3 region has the DNA TGTGCCAGCAGCGTAGGAACAGGAGAGGGTCAGCCCCAGCATTTT.